The present TCR beta chain was sequenced within a study of graft-versus-host responses after intestinal transplantation. Study background: Every transplant recipient was induced with anti-thymocyte globulin, then maintained on tacrolimus and steroids for two to three years.

CDR3 length equals 12 residues. V was pared by 6 bases and J by 10 bases, with 7 bases of the junction left unmatched. Germline V lookup: CDR1 SNHLY, CDR2 FYNNEI. This clone was seen only once. Its antigen is not known. The study, taken as a whole, reports: GvH clones were identified in recipient marrow, with some first appearing in ileum or blood. Early post-transplant HvG declines tracked with peak circulating GvH clone levels.

Sequencing used immunoSEQ multiplex PCR; TCRdb keeps in-frame clones, though not all of them. The sample includes some 130,000 clones, over 85% seen only once; the top ten take roughly 0.15%. Sample: unstimulated CD4+ T cells sorted from spleen or lymph node cells, taken before intestinal transplant. This sequence was found in a human donor who received an intestinal transplant. This sequence joins TRBV2 and TRBJ2-3; TRBD1 matches 7 bases. CDR3 protein: CASRVTGAAQYF. DNA for the CDR3: TGTGCCAGCAGGGTTACAGGGGCGGCGCAGTATTTT.